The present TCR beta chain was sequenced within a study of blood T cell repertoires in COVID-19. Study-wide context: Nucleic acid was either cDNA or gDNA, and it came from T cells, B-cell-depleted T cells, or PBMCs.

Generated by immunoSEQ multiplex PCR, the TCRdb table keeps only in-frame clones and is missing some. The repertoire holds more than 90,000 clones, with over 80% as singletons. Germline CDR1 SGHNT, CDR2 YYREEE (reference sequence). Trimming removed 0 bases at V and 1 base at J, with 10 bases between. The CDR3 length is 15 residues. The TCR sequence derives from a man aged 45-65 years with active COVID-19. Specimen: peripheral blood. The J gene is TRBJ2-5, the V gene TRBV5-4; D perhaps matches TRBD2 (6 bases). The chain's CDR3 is CASSLDPGGQETQYF. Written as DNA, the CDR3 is TGTGCCAGCAGCTTGGATCCCGGGGGCCAAGAGACCCAGTACTTC. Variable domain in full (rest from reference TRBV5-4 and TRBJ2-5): ETGVTQSPTHLIKTRGQQVTLRCSSQSGHNTVSWYQQALGQGPQFIFQYYREEENGRGNFPPRFSGLQFPNYSSELNVNALELDDSALYLCASSLDPGGQETQYFGPGTRLLVL.